This TCR beta chain was observed in a study of blood T cell repertoires in COVID-19. For the study at large: From the United States, Italy and Spain came samples of acute and convalescent COVID-19. PBMCs, B-cell-depleted T cells, or T cells provided the cDNA or gDNA that made up the material.

Original processing notes: Reference gene primers were amplified, and this amplification served to estimate nucleated cell counts. The data were produced by immunoSEQ multiplex PCR, yet TCRdb's version contains in-frame clones alone and is incomplete. That table is the source of V, J and clone size, and D and trimming were worked out from the DNA. The data contain 360,000 or so clones, around 89% of them singletons. What was sequenced was peripheral blood. This receptor was taken from a young man with active or convalescent COVID-19.

CDR3 sequence: CASSLDRGRREKLFF. Here the CDR3 DNA reads TGTGCCAGCAGCTTAGACAGGGGGCGTCGGGAAAAACTGTTTTTT. The genes are TRBV11-2 and TRBJ1-4, with 8 bases fitting TRBD1. The CDR3 totals 15 residues. Germline loops: CDR1 SGHAT, CDR2 FQNNGV. Trimming at V came to 0 bases and at J to 8 bases, leaving 5 bases not matched to a gene.